The 21 T cell receptor beta chains in this list originate from one sample, sequenced in a study of blood T cells in healthy people across ages. With a J-beta primer mix and a sample-barcoded 5' primer, a second PCR ran 7 to 11 cycles. TCRdb ran MiXCR on the 5' RACE reads and lists one entry per CDR3 protein. The sample holds around 650,000 distinct CDR3 sequences; around two fifths are singletons and the top ten take approximately 31%. The sample was blood. These receptors were collected from a man of 80 years or more in good health.

This clonotype was seen more than once but under ten times. The chain employs TRBV6-2 or TRBV6-3 and TRBJ2-4, with D perhaps given as TRBD1 or TRBD2 (5 bases each). From germline, CDR1 is MNHEY and CDR2 SVGEGT. The CDR3 is 15 residues long. Trimming shortened V by 4 bases and J by 1 base, and 11 bases separated the two germline ends. CDR3 in amino acids: CASSLGVLAKNIQYF. The DNA of the CDR3 is TGTGCCAGCAGTTTGGGGGTATTGGCCAAAAACATTCAGTACTTC.

The rearrangement joins TRBV7-3 to TRBJ2-1, with D perhaps matching TRBD1 (5 bases). Trimming removed 5 bases from V and 5 bases from J, with 13 bases in between. This CDR3 is 14 amino acids long. Germline V gene sequence: CDR1 SGHTA, CDR2 FQGTGA. Here the CDR3 reads CASSPGSVNNEQFF. DNA for the CDR3: TGTGCCAGCAGCCCAGGGTCCGTCAACAATGAGCAGTTCTTC.

To note about this clonotype: A read error may account for a junction end that differs from germline. The chain uses TRBV2 and TRBJ2-5, with 7 nucleotides matching TRBD2. The CDR3 totals 15 residues. The germline V gene has CDR1 SNHLY and CDR2 FYNNEI. CDR3 protein: CACSENLAVQETQYF. DNA for the CDR3: TGTGCCTGCAGTGAGAACCTAGCGGTGCAAGAGACCCAGTACTTC.

On this clonotype itself: Relative to the germline gene, one junction end is altered; a read error may explain this. The rearrangement links TRBV5-1 to TRBJ2-3, with 8 bases lining up with TRBD2. Germline V lookup: CDR1 SGHRS, CDR2 YFSETQ. CDR3 size: 15 residues. CDR3 in amino acids: CASSLASGSSDAQYF. The CDR3 nucleotides are TGCGCCAGCAGCTTGGCAAGCGGGAGCTCAGATGCGCAGTATTTT.

This chain uses TRBV20-1 with TRBJ1-1; the match to TRBD1 covers 11 bases. Per germline, CDR1 DFQATT and CDR2 SNEGSKA (reference sequence). This CDR3 contains 14 residues. V shed 4 bases and J 5 bases; nucleotides not matched to a gene: 6. This CDR3 reads CSAISGQGATEAFF. For the CDR3, the DNA is TGCAGTGCTATCTCCGGACAGGGGGCGACTGAAGCTTTCTTT.

Only a few counts were recorded for this clonotype. This chain connects TRBV15 to TRBJ2-5; 9 bases are a match to TRBD1. The V and J ends lost 3 bases and 4 bases, in that order; junction bases with no gene match: 3. This CDR3 comprises 14 residues. Per the germline V gene, CDR1 is LNHNV and CDR2 is YYDKDF (reference sequence). CDR3 sequence reads: CATSRDRGGETQYF. The DNA of the CDR3 is TGTGCCACCAGCAGGGACAGGGGTGGAGAGACCCAGTACTTC.

This sequence joins TRBV4-1 and TRBJ2-2; D is tentatively TRBD1 or TRBD2 (5 bases each). Trimming took off 4 bases at V and 2 bases at J, with 20 bases between the two ends. Germline lookup yields CDR1 MGHRA and CDR2 YSYEKL. The CDR3 runs 18 residues. CDR3 nucleotide sequence: TGCGCCAGCAGCCCTGGGGGTATGTCAGGGAGTAACACCGGGGAGCTGTTTTTT. Its translation is CASSPGGMSGSNTGELFF.

This clonotype was seen only a few times. The chain uses TRBV4-3 and TRBJ2-3; 9 bases align to TRBD2. CDR1 is LGHNA and CDR2 is YSLEER in the germline V gene. CDR3 length equals 17 residues. Trimming at V came to 0 bases and at J to 4 bases, leaving 8 bases not matched to a gene. This CDR3 is CASSQDSSGSQADTQYF. The DNA for the CDR3 is TGCGCCAGCAGCCAAGATAGTAGCGGGAGTCAGGCAGATACGCAGTATTTT.

The J gene is TRBJ2-5, the V gene TRBV20-1, with 14 bases identical to TRBD2. The CDR3 loop spans 17 amino acids. Germline V gene data show CDR1 as DFQATT and CDR2 as SNEGSKA (reference sequence). V shed 3 bases and J 4 bases; nucleotides not matched to a gene: 10. CDR3 coding DNA: TGCAGTGCTAGCGGGACTAGCGGGAGAGGCTTGAGAGAGACCCAGTACTTC. Its translation is CSASGTSGRGLRETQYF.

As regards this clonotype: A much larger clone differs by one base, so this may be a read error. The chain links TRBV12-3 or TRBV12-4 to TRBJ2-1; possibly TRBD2 for D (5 bases). This CDR3 region has 14 residues. V lost 7 bases and J 1 base, leaving 11 bases between the germline ends. The CDR3 protein is CASIFGGSYNEQFF. DNA of the CDR3: TGTGCCAGCATTTTTGGCGGGTCCTACAATGAGCAGTTCTTC.

The chain couples TRBV5-1 to TRBJ2-7, with a weak D call TRBD1 (6 bases). The length of the CDR3 is 15 residues. The V gene lost 4 bases and the J gene lost 0 bases, with 14 bases spanning the gap. Germline-derived CDR1 and CDR2 are SGHRS and YFSETQ. CDR3 DNA: TGCGCCAGCAGCCTCCAGGGGATGAGCTCCTACGAGCAGTACTTC. It codes for CASSLQGMSSYEQYF.

This clonotype turned up a few times. The chain recombines TRBV29-1 with TRBJ2-2; perhaps TRBD2 as D (6 bases). Germline V CDR1 and CDR2: SQVTM, ANQGSEA. The CDR3 spans 14 residues. Between the trimmed V and J ends, which lost 5 bases and 6 bases, there was a span of 16 bases. As DNA, the CDR3 is TGCAGCGTTCTTCCCGGGACTCTGCCCGGGGAGCTGTTTTTT. Translating it yields CSVLPGTLPGELFF.

The rearrangement links TRBV25-1 to TRBJ1-5, with TRBD1 identical over 8 bases. Germline V gives CDR1 MGHDK, CDR2 SYGVNS. V shed 3 bases and J 3 bases; nucleotides not matched to a gene: 7. There are 16 residues in the CDR3. CDR3 region: CASSESGTGLNQPQHF. In nucleotides, the CDR3 is TGTGCCAGCAGTGAGTCCGGGACAGGACTCAATCAGCCCCAGCATTTT.

This clonotype was detected a few times. The chain has TRBV7-2 and TRBJ2-1; D unclear. Between the trimmed V and J ends, which lost 5 bases and 0 bases, there was a span of 11 bases. Germline V gene lookup returns CDR1 SGHTA and CDR2 FQGNSA. CDR3 length: 15 residues. The CDR3 coding sequence is TGTGCCAGCAGCCCCACGTCTAGCTCCTACAATGAGCAGTTCTTC. Protein sequence: CASSPTSSSYNEQFF.

This clonotype appeared a few times. The rearrangement links TRBV9 to TRBJ2-3, with unresolved D. Trimming stripped 1 base from V and 1 base from J, with 10 bases between. From germline, CDR1 is SGDLS and CDR2 YYNGEE. The CDR3 has 15 amino acids. CDR3 coding DNA: TGTGCCAGCAGCGTAAGCCCCGCGGGCACAGATACGCAGTATTTT. The encoded protein is CASSVSPAGTDTQYF.

This clonotype was observed a handful of times. V is TRBV12-3 or TRBV12-4 and J is TRBJ2-5; 9 nucleotides line up with TRBD2. The CDR3 length is 15 residues. J lost 5 bases, V lost 7 bases, and 11 bases had no gene match. The chain's CDR3 is CASTRGGTSLETQYF. The CDR3 coding sequence is TGTGCCAGCACCCGCGGGGGGACTAGCCTGGAGACCCAGTACTTC.

This clonotype was seen repeatedly, ten times or more. V and J are TRBV9 and TRBJ2-7, with a tentative D call TRBD2 (6 bases). The V end lost 4 bases, the J end lost 3 bases, and 20 bases lay between the germline ends. The CDR3 has 16 amino acids. The germline V gene encodes CDR1 SGDLS and CDR2 YYNGEE. The CDR3 coding sequence is TGTGCCAGCAGCCCTGGGAGAGGAGGGCGGAACTACGAGCAGTACTTC. This translates into CASSPGRGGRNYEQYF. Full variable domain (remainder filled in from reference TRBV9 and TRBJ2-7): DSGVTQTPKHLITATGQRVTLRCSPRSGDLSVYWYQQSLDQGLQFLIQYYNGEERAKGNILERFSAQQFPDLHSELNLSSLELGDSALYFCASSPGRGGRNYEQYFGPGTRLTVT.

The rearrangement links TRBV28 to TRBJ1-4; no clear D. This CDR3 spans 13 amino acids. Per germline, CDR1 MDHEN and CDR2 SYDVKM. Trimming pared 6 bases from V and 3 bases from J, leaving 8 bases between. The CDR3 is CASSQASNEKLFF. DNA for the CDR3: TGTGCCAGCAGCCAAGCCTCTAATGAAAAACTGTTTTTT.

There are a few counts of this clonotype. The chain is built from TRBV29-1 and TRBJ2-7; D uncertain. The germline V and J ends were trimmed by 7 bases and 1 base, with 11 bases remaining between them. The germline gives CDR1 SQVTM, CDR2 ANQGSEA. The CDR3 runs to 12 residues. CDR3 amino acids: CSAKGISYEQYF. The CDR3 DNA sequence: TGCAGCGCGAAGGGTATTTCCTACGAGCAGTACTTC.

V usage is TRBV5-1 and J usage is TRBJ2-7, with TRBD2 as a possible D gene (6 bases). The CDR3 totals 15 residues. The germline V gene encodes CDR1 SGHRS and CDR2 YFSETQ. The V gene lost 3 bases and the J gene lost 0 bases, with 13 bases spanning the gap. The CDR3 DNA sequence: TGCGCCAGCAGCTCATTAATGGGGGGCTCCTACGAGCAGTACTTC. Protein product: CASSSLMGGSYEQYF. The full variable domain, rest sourced from reference TRBV5-1 and TRBJ2-7, is KAGVTQTPRYLIKTRGQQVTLSCSPISGHRSVSWYQQTPGQGLQFLFEYFSETQRNKGNFPGRFSGRQFSNSRSEMNVSTLELGDSALYLCASSSLMGGSYEQYFGPGTRLTVT.

The rearrangement joins TRBV6-5 to TRBJ2-2; D tentatively fits TRBD1 or TRBD2 (5 bases each). The CDR3 runs 16 residues. Germline CDR1 and CDR2: MNHEY and SVGAGI. V dropped 0 bases and J dropped 2 bases, with 10 bases sitting between them. Here the CDR3 reads CASSYSGAGNTGELFF. CDR3 bases: TGTGCCAGCAGTTACTCCGGGGCAGGCAACACCGGGGAGCTGTTTTTT.